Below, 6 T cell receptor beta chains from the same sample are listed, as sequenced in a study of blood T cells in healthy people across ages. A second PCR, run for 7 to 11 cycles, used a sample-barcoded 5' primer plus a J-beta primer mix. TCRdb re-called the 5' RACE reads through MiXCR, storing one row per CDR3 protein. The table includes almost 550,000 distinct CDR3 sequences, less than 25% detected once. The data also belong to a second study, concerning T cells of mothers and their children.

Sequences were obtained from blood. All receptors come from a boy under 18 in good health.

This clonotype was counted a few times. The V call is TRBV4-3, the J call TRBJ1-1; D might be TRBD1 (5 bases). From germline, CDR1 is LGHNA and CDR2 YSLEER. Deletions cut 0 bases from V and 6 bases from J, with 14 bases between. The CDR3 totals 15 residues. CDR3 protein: CASSQEPGGGAEAFF. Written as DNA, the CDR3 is TGCGCCAGCAGCCAAGAACCGGGGGGAGGGGCTGAAGCTTTCTTT.

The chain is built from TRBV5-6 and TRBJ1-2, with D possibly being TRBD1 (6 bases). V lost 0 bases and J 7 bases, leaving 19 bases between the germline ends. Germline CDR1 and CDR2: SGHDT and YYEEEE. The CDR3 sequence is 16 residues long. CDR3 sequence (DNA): TGTGCCAGCAGCTTGGCCGGCGGGGGCGCGGACTGTGGCTACACCTTC. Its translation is CASSLAGGGADCGYTF.

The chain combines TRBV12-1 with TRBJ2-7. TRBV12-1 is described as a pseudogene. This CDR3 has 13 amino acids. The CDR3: CASSFRGRAEQYF. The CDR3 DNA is TGTGCCAGCAGCTTTCGTGGCCGCGCCGAGCAGTACTTC.

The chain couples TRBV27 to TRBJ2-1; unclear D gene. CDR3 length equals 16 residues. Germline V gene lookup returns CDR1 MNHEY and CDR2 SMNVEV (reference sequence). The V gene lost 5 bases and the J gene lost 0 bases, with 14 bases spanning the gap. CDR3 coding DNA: TGTGCCAGCAGTCCTCCGGGTCCGCTCTCCTACAATGAGCAGTTCTTC. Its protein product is CASSPPGPLSYNEQFF.

CDR3: CASSLGDSGGNEQFF. In DNA form, the CDR3 reads TGTGCCAGCAGTCTAGGGGACTCCGGGGGGAATGAGCAGTTCTTC. The chain employs TRBV13 and TRBJ2-1, with 7 bases identical to TRBD2. V lost 6 bases and J lost 7; bases outside the gene matches: 12. This CDR3 comprises 15 residues. Per germline, CDR1 PRHDT and CDR2 FYEKMQ (reference sequence).

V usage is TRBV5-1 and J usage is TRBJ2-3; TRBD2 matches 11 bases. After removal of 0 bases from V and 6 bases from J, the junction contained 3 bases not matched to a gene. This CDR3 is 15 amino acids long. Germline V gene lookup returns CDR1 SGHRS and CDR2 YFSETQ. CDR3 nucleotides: TGCGCCAGCAGCTTGGAACTAGCGGGAGCGGATACGCAGTATTTT. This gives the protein CASSLELAGADTQYF.